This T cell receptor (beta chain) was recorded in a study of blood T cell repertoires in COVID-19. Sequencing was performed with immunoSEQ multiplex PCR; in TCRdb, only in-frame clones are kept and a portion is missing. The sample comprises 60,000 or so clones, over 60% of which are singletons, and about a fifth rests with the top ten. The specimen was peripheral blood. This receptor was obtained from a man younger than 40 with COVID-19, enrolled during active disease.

The CDR3 loop reads CAIILGDSYNEQFF. CDR3 bases: TGTGCCATCATCCTAGGGGACTCCTACAATGAGCAGTTCTTC. The J gene is TRBJ2-1, the V gene TRBV7-9, with a tentative D call TRBD1 (5 bases). The CDR3 loop spans 14 amino acids. Trimming pared 10 bases from V and 0 bases from J, leaving 13 bases between. CDR1 and CDR2 from the germline V gene are SEHNR and FQNEAQ (reference sequence).